These T cell receptor beta chains were read from a single sample in a study of control samples from healthy donors and cancer patients. Data came from immunoSEQ multiplex PCR; TCRdb stores just in-frame clones and leaves some out. The data contain some 120,000 clones, more than 85% of them singletons. The source material was blood. The receptors were gathered from a man aged 25-40 years in good health. Both conserved end residues are part of each CDR3. The D gene is left open where the match is weak. The size entry is marked missing in some rows and otherwise reads once, few, many or a size class.

d_gene: TRBD2
j_gene: TRBJ2-2
len: 15
v_gene: TRBV3-1/TRBV3-2
abundance: NA
CDR3nt: TGTGCCAGCAAAAACGGACTAGCGGGGAACGGGGAGCTGTTTTTT
CDR3aa: CASKNGLAGNGELFF

d_gene: NA
j_gene: TRBJ1-2
len: 15
v_gene: TRBV6-5
abundance: NA
CDR3nt: TGTGCCAGCAGTTACTCTCGGACAGCATACTATGGCTACACCTTC
CDR3aa: CASSYSRTAYYGYTF

d_gene: NA
j_gene: TRBJ1-3
len: 14
v_gene: TRBV5-1
abundance: NA
CDR3nt: TGCGCCAGCAGATCACAGGGCTCCGGAAACACCATATATTTT
CDR3aa: CASRSQGSGNTIYF

d_gene: TRBD1
j_gene: TRBJ1-2
len: 16
v_gene: TRBV4-2
abundance: NA
CDR3nt: TGTGCCAGCAGCCAAGATATGGAGGGGGCGGTTTTTAGCTACACCTTC
CDR3aa: CASSQDMEGAVFSYTF

d_gene: NA
j_gene: TRBJ2-5
len: 13
v_gene: TRBV5-1
abundance: once
CDR3nt: TGCGCCAGCAGCTTAAACAGCCAAGAGACCCAGTACTTC
CDR3aa: CASSLNSQETQYF

d_gene: NA
j_gene: TRBJ1-5
len: 14
v_gene: TRBV6-5
abundance: once
CDR3nt: TGTGCCAGCAGTTACTCGAGATCGAGACGAGCCCAGCATTTT
CDR3aa: CASSYSRSRRAQHF

d_gene: NA
j_gene: TRBJ2-2
len: 12
v_gene: TRBV6-6
abundance: NA
CDR3nt: TGTGCCAGCACCTACCTAGCCGGGGAGCTGTTTTTT
CDR3aa: CASTYLAGELFF

d_gene: TRBD2
j_gene: TRBJ2-7
len: 16
v_gene: TRBV4-2
abundance: NA
CDR3nt: TGTGCCAGCAGCCAAAATCTAGCGGGGGCCTCCTACGAGCAGTACTTC
CDR3aa: CASSQNLAGASYEQYF

d_gene: NA
j_gene: TRBJ2-7
len: 14
v_gene: TRBV5-4
abundance: NA
CDR3nt: TGTGCCAGCAGCCGGGGTTGGGGTATTTACGAGCAGTACTTC
CDR3aa: CASSRGWGIYEQYF

d_gene: NA
j_gene: TRBJ1-3
len: 12
v_gene: TRBV11-2
abundance: NA
CDR3nt: TGTGCCAGCAGCTTAAATGGAAACACCATATATTTT
CDR3aa: CASSLNGNTIYF

d_gene: NA
j_gene: TRBJ1-6
len: 13
v_gene: TRBV27
abundance: NA
CDR3nt: TGTGCCAGCAGTCTAAACCCCCGTTCACCCCTCCACTTT
CDR3aa: CASSLNPRSPLHF

d_gene: NA
j_gene: TRBJ1-5
len: 12
v_gene: TRBV7-9
abundance: NA
CDR3nt: TGTGCCAGCAGCTCCCCTAGGGGACAACAGCATTTT
CDR3aa: CASSSPRGQQHF

d_gene: NA
j_gene: TRBJ2-5
len: 15
v_gene: TRBV6-5
abundance: NA
CDR3nt: TGTGCCAGCAGTTATTGGAGGGGGCAGGGAGAGACCCAGTACTTC
CDR3aa: CASSYWRGQGETQYF

d_gene: TRBD2
j_gene: TRBJ2-3
len: 17
v_gene: TRBV4-1
abundance: NA
CDR3nt: TGCGCCAGCAGCCAAGGGGCTAGCGGGGTCCACCCAGATACGCAGTATTTT
CDR3aa: CASSQGASGVHPDTQYF

d_gene: TRBD1
j_gene: TRBJ2-7
len: 15
v_gene: TRBV4-1
abundance: NA
CDR3nt: TGCGCCAGCAGCCAGGCCGGGACAGGCTCCTACGAGCAGTACTTC
CDR3aa: CASSQAGTGSYEQYF

d_gene: NA
j_gene: TRBJ1-2
len: 14
v_gene: TRBV19
abundance: NA
CDR3nt: TGTGCCAGTAGACGCCCGGACGGCAACTATGGCTACACCTTC
CDR3aa: CASRRPDGNYGYTF

d_gene: NA
j_gene: TRBJ1-1
len: 12
v_gene: TRBV11-2
abundance: NA
CDR3nt: TGTGCCAGCAGCTTAGGAGGGCCTGAAGCTTTCTTT
CDR3aa: CASSLGGPEAFF

d_gene: TRBD1
j_gene: TRBJ2-3
len: 13
v_gene: TRBV5-1
abundance: NA
CDR3nt: TGCGCCAGCATCCGACAGGGAACAGATACGCAGTATTTT
CDR3aa: CASIRQGTDTQYF

d_gene: NA
j_gene: TRBJ1-2
len: 16
v_gene: TRBV7-8
abundance: once
CDR3nt: TGTGCCAGCAGCTTACGGGGAGAGGGAGCTAACTATGGCTACACCTTC
CDR3aa: CASSLRGEGANYGYTF

d_gene: NA
j_gene: TRBJ1-6
len: 15
v_gene: TRBV11-2
abundance: NA
CDR3nt: TGTGCCAGCAGCTTAGCCGTCGGGCATGATTCACCCCTCCACTTT
CDR3aa: CASSLAVGHDSPLHF

d_gene: TRBD1
j_gene: TRBJ2-5
len: 14
v_gene: TRBV3-1/TRBV3-2
abundance: NA
CDR3nt: TGTGCCAGCAGCCTTTACAGGGGTTTCGGGGCCCAGTACTTC
CDR3aa: CASSLYRGFGAQYF

d_gene: NA
j_gene: TRBJ1-3
len: 15
v_gene: TRBV5-6
abundance: NA
CDR3nt: TGTGCCAGCAGCCCAATCGGACATTTGCGAAACACCATATATTTT
CDR3aa: CASSPIGHLRNTIYF

d_gene: NA
j_gene: TRBJ2-2
len: 16
v_gene: TRBV14
abundance: NA
CDR3nt: TGTGCCAGCAGCCAAGTTGGGGGGGCGAGCACCGGGGAGCTGTTTTTT
CDR3aa: CASSQVGGASTGELFF

d_gene: NA
j_gene: TRBJ1-4
len: 12
v_gene: TRBV29-1
abundance: once
CDR3nt: TGCAGCGTTGAAGACACCGCGGAAAAACTGTTTTTT
CDR3aa: CSVEDTAEKLFF

d_gene: NA
j_gene: TRBJ1-5
len: 16
v_gene: TRBV28
abundance: NA
CDR3nt: TGTGCCAGCATCCTAGGGAAGGGATATAGCAATCAGCCCCAGCATTTT
CDR3aa: CASILGKGYSNQPQHF

d_gene: NA
j_gene: TRBJ2-5
len: 14
v_gene: TRBV3-1/TRBV3-2
abundance: NA
CDR3nt: TGTGCCAGCAGCCAAGACTCACCGGGAGAGACCCAGTACTTC
CDR3aa: CASSQDSPGETQYF

d_gene: NA
j_gene: TRBJ1-2
len: 14
v_gene: TRBV6-5
abundance: few
CDR3nt: TGTGCCAGCAGCGACCGGGGAGGCGGCTATGGCTACACCTTC
CDR3aa: CASSDRGGGYGYTF

d_gene: NA
j_gene: TRBJ1-6
len: 13
v_gene: TRBV25-1
abundance: NA
CDR3nt: TGTGCCAGCAGTACGACAGGTGATTCACCCCTCCACTTT
CDR3aa: CASSTTGDSPLHF

d_gene: NA
j_gene: TRBJ1-1
len: 14
v_gene: TRBV6-2/TRBV6-3
abundance: NA
CDR3nt: TGTGCCAGCAGTTACGGCCAGGGTTACACTGAAGCTTTCTTT
CDR3aa: CASSYGQGYTEAFF

d_gene: NA
j_gene: TRBJ1-2
len: 13
v_gene: TRBV18
abundance: NA
CDR3nt: TGTGCCAGCTCACCACCGGTGCAGGGTGGCTACACCTTC
CDR3aa: CASSPPVQGGYTF

d_gene: TRBD1
j_gene: TRBJ2-7
len: 15
v_gene: TRBV6-5
abundance: NA
CDR3nt: TGTGCCAGCAGTCGGGACAGGGGGGCCTCCTACGAGCAGTACTTC
CDR3aa: CASSRDRGASYEQYF

d_gene: NA
j_gene: TRBJ2-2
len: 14
v_gene: TRBV2
abundance: NA
CDR3nt: TGTGCCAGCAGTGAATCCGGGTTTGACCTAGAGCTGTTTTTT
CDR3aa: CASSESGFDLELFF

d_gene: NA
j_gene: TRBJ1-2
len: 12
v_gene: TRBV29-1
abundance: NA
CDR3nt: TGCAGCGTTGAGGATAGAGGGTATGGCTACACCTTC
CDR3aa: CSVEDRGYGYTF

d_gene: NA
j_gene: TRBJ1-5
len: 11
v_gene: TRBV6-1
abundance: NA
CDR3nt: TGTGCCAGCAGTGAGGATCAGCCCCAGCATTTT
CDR3aa: CASSEDQPQHF

d_gene: NA
j_gene: TRBJ2-5
len: 12
v_gene: TRBV5-1
abundance: once
CDR3nt: TGCGCCAGCAGCTTGGAAGGGGAGACCCAGTACTTC
CDR3aa: CASSLEGETQYF

d_gene: NA
j_gene: TRBJ1-6
len: 15
v_gene: TRBV19
abundance: once
CDR3nt: TGTGCCAGTAGGACCGGGCCTCACGGTACTTCACCCCTCCACTTT
CDR3aa: CASRTGPHGTSPLHF

d_gene: TRBD2
j_gene: TRBJ2-2
len: 16
v_gene: TRBV4-2
abundance: NA
CDR3nt: TGTGCCAGCAGCCCCGGGACTAGCGGGGGGACCGGGGAGCTGTTTTTT
CDR3aa: CASSPGTSGGTGELFF

d_gene: TRBD2
j_gene: TRBJ2-1
len: 16
v_gene: TRBV28
abundance: NA
CDR3nt: TGTGCCAGCAGTTCAGCTAGCGGGGCTTCCTACAATGAGCAGTTCTTC
CDR3aa: CASSSASGASYNEQFF

d_gene: TRBD2
j_gene: TRBJ2-1
len: 14
v_gene: TRBV9
abundance: NA
CDR3nt: TGTGCCAGCAGCGTAGAAGCGGGGGGGCGCGAGCAGTTCTTC
CDR3aa: CASSVEAGGREQFF

d_gene: NA
j_gene: TRBJ1-2
len: 11
v_gene: TRBV30
abundance: NA
CDR3nt: TGTGCCTGGACTACGGGGTATGGCTACACCTTC
CDR3aa: CAWTTGYGYTF